This record concerns one TCR beta chain sequence. Its antigen is currently unknown. Study-level findings and limits: Tumor-infiltrating Treg TCR alpha and beta sequences overlapped most with tumor naive CD4+ T cells, then blood naive.

Germline CDR1 reads LGHNA; CDR2 reads YNFKEQ. The CDR3 sequence is 16 residues long. V was pared by 3 bases and J by 0 bases, with 13 bases between. Purified naive CD4+ T cells were depleted of CD25+ Tregs. Semi-nested PCR with Nested Universal Primer A followed constant-region reverse priming of full-length variable regions. TCRdb reprocessed the 5' RACE reads via MiXCR and lists one record per CDR3 protein. Of 5,500 to 8,500 distinct CDR3 sequences in the sample, 50% were seen once. The source of this sequence is a female donor with breast cancer. This chain joins TRBV4-2 and TRBJ2-3; tentative D call: TRBD2 (6 bases). Sequenced sample: naive CD4+ T cells sorted from a lymph node. Subset indicated: naive CD4+ T cells, CD4+CD45RA+CD25-. The CDR3: CASSQEGRSSTDTQYF. The CDR3 bases are TGTGCCAGCAGCCAGGAGGGGCGGTCTAGCACAGATACGCAGTATTTT.